This T cell receptor (beta chain) was observed in a study of blood T cell repertoires in COVID-19. This clone was seen a few times. As handled by the study authors: Using reference gene primer amplification, nucleated cell counts were estimated. The repertoire was sequenced with immunoSEQ multiplex PCR; TCRdb's copy has only in-frame clones and lacks some. That table gives V, J and clone size, and the DNA gave D and trimming. The table shows 200,000 to 300,000 clones, with under 90% occurring only once. Germline V gene sequence: CDR1 LGHNT, CDR2 FRNRAP. Trimming removed 5 bases from V and 0 bases from J; junction bases left unmatched: 6. This CDR3 has 16 amino acids.

The sequenced sample was peripheral blood. This receptor was taken from a man in his fifties or sixties with acute or convalescent COVID-19. V and J are TRBV12-5 and TRBJ2-2; 7 nucleotides line up with TRBD1. CDR3 nucleotides: TGTGCTAGTGGTATCAGGACAGGAGCGAACACCGGGGAGCTGTTTTTT. Translation gives CASGIRTGANTGELFF.